One T cell receptor (beta chain) is described in this entry. Antigen: not known. The data originate from a study of cytomegalovirus exposure and HLA in healthy donors. Study details: The use of the same platform for the 95 to 150 validation repertoires and the approximately 690 first-cohort repertoires was reported by a later analysis. Study-wide results and caveats: Reportedly, diagnosis of cytomegalovirus status by the classifier showed high specificity and sensitivity. In vitro work confirmed that three CMV-associated chains recognize CMV antigens. The tendency of first-cohort TCR clusters to co-occur in the 90 to 150 validation repertoires was the finding of a later analysis.

The germline CDR1 and CDR2 sequences are GTSNPN and SVGIG (reference sequence). V lost 1 base to trimming and J lost 7 bases; unmatched junction nucleotides: 25. This CDR3 is 20 amino acids long. Assay used: immunoSEQ multiplex PCR; TCRdb lists only in-frame clones, some missing. The profile covers 150,000 to 170,000 clones, with about 82% appearing a single time and 2.1% taken by the ten largest. This rearrangement joins TRBV30 to TRBJ2-7, with TRBD2 matching over 10 bases. This receptor was taken from a human donor in good health. The sample consisted of PBMCs. CDR3 in amino acids: CAWSAGLIIRTSGPLYEQYF. DNA of the CDR3: TGTGCCTGGAGTGCTGGGCTGATAATCCGGACTAGCGGACCGTTGTATGAGCAGTACTTC.